The TCR beta chain under discussion was sequenced for a study of T cells in Graves' hyperthyroidism and ophthalmopathy. Germline-derived CDR1 and CDR2 are LNHNV and YYDKDF (reference sequence). With 2 bases removed from V and 0 bases from J, the gap between germline ends came to 7 bases. The CDR3 has 15 amino acids. The table lists this clonotype with many counts. Hyperthyroidism had been newly diagnosed in patients aged 18 to 65, and its duration was under 2 months. Orbital computed tomography and thyroid ultrasound, together with serum TRAb and thyroxine and clinical symptoms, were used for diagnoses. The source material, RNA transcripts, was used to amplify TCR beta CDR3 regions. HTBI primers were the set used in a first-round RT-PCR of the TCR CDR3. TCRdb fed the multiplex PCR reads into MiXCR, producing one record per CDR3 protein. The sample records around 760,000 distinct CDR3 sequences, 35% being singletons.

The receptor was isolated from a woman aged 40 to 50 with Graves' hyperthyroidism. The V gene is TRBV15, the J gene TRBJ2-2, with D uncertain. The sample consisted of blood. CDR3 residues: CATSRQASNTGELFF. The CDR3 bases are TGTGCCACCAGCAGACAGGCCTCGAACACCGGGGAGCTGTTTTTT.